The 14 T cell receptor beta chains reported below all come from one sample, sequenced in a study of blood T cell repertoires in COVID-19. Generated by immunoSEQ multiplex PCR, the TCRdb table keeps only in-frame clones and is missing some. The sample has more than 65,000 clones; about 83% are singletons. Sequences were obtained from peripheral blood. The receptors shown here come from a man aged 50 or older with active COVID-19.

This chain links TRBV14 with TRBJ2-5; maybe TRBD2 (5 bases). The CDR3 contains 16 residues. Germline V CDR1 and CDR2: SGHDN, FVKESK. Trimming took 4 bases from V and 0 from J, leaving 15 bases between them. CDR3 protein: CASSPQRRRYQETQYF. CDR3 coding DNA: TGTGCCAGCAGCCCCCAGCGGAGACGGTACCAAGAGACCCAGTACTTC.

The chain employs TRBV5-4 and TRBJ2-3, with 7 positions matching TRBD2. CDR3 length: 16 residues. Looked up from germline, CDR1 is SGHNT and CDR2 is YYREEE (reference sequence). After removal of 3 bases from V and 1 base from J, the junction contained 8 bases not matched to a gene. The CDR3: CASSSLTGGGTDTQYF. The CDR3 DNA reads TGTGCCAGCAGCTCCCTGACGGGAGGCGGCACAGATACGCAGTATTTT.

V gene TRBV28 combines with J gene TRBJ1-4, with D unclear. Germline assignment: CDR1 MDHEN and CDR2 SYDVKM. Between the trimmed V and J ends, which lost 7 bases and 0 bases, there was a span of 15 bases. CDR3 length: 16 amino acids. CDR3 DNA sequence: TGTGCCAGCACCTCTTCGATATCGGCAACTAATGAAAAACTGTTTTTT. It translates to CASTSSISATNEKLFF.

To note about this clone: Germline is not matched at one junction end, which may reflect a read error. The V call is TRBV7-7, the J call TRBJ1-1; the D gene is possibly TRBD1 (6 bases). Germline lookup yields CDR1 SSHAT and CDR2 FNYEAQ (reference sequence). CDR3 length equals 18 residues. CDR3 DNA: TGTGCTAGCAGCACGCCGGGACACCCGCTCGGGTTGAACACTGAAGCTTTCTTT. It yields the protein CASSTPGHPLGLNTEAFF.

The chain links TRBV11-3 to TRBJ2-5; 8 bases fit TRBD2. Trimming removed 1 base from V and 2 bases from J; junction bases left unmatched: 9. There are 17 residues in the CDR3. The germline V gene encodes CDR1 SGHNT and CDR2 YENEEA. CDR3 loop: CASSLVIERGHQETQYF. CDR3 DNA: TGTGCCAGCAGCTTAGTTATCGAGCGGGGGCATCAAGAGACCCAGTACTTC. The full variable domain, its missing parts supplied by reference TRBV11-3 and TRBJ2-5, is EAGVVQSPRYKIIEKKQPVAFWCNPISGHNTLYWYLQNLGQGPELLIRYENEEAVDDSQLPKDRFSAERLKGVDSTLKIQPAELGDSAVYLCASSLVIERGHQETQYFGPGTRLLVL.

The V call is TRBV19, the J call TRBJ2-5; D gene ambiguous. The CDR3 extends over 13 amino acids. The ends were cut back, 2 bases at V and 5 bases at J, with 9 bases in the middle. Germline lookup yields CDR1 LNHDA and CDR2 SQIVND (reference sequence). Here the CDR3 DNA reads TGTGCCAGTAGTATATCCTATTCGGAGACCCAGTACTTC. It codes for CASSISYSETQYF.

The chain uses TRBV7-9 and TRBJ1-4; the match to TRBD1 covers 9 bases. CDR1 and CDR2 (germline): SEHNR, FQNEAQ (reference sequence). The V segment lost 7 bases and the J segment 6 bases; nucleotides outside the gene matches: 9. The CDR3 has 15 residues. This chain's CDR3 is CASNGGRTGDEKLFF. The CDR3 DNA reads TGTGCCAGCAATGGGGGTAGGACAGGGGATGAAAAACTGTTTTTT.

The V call is TRBV5-1, the J call TRBJ2-1, with a weak D call TRBD1 (5 bases). Trimming pared 3 bases from V and 4 bases from J, leaving 14 bases between. The CDR3 is made up of 15 amino acids. Looked up from germline, CDR1 is SGHRS and CDR2 is YFSETQ. The CDR3 nucleotides are TGCGCCAGCAGCTCCCTCACAGGAGATTACAATGAGCAGTTCTTC. It yields the protein CASSSLTGDYNEQFF.

The table lists this clone with a count of one. The chain has TRBV6-6 and TRBJ2-2; D call uncertain. Trimming took off 5 bases at V and 0 bases at J, with 10 bases between the two ends. Germline CDR1 reads MNHNY; CDR2 reads SVGAGI (reference sequence). The CDR3 is 15 residues long. The DNA of the CDR3 is TGTGCCAGCAGTCTGCAGAAAGCGAACACCGGGGAGCTGTTTTTT. This translates into CASSLQKANTGELFF.

The chain joins TRBV4-3 to TRBJ2-6; 10 bases are a match to TRBD1. The CDR3 spans 17 residues. The V gene end was trimmed by 3 bases and the J gene end by 4 bases; junction bases not matched to a gene: 6. CDR1 LGHNA and CDR2 YSLEER come from the germline V gene. CDR3 residues: CASSHSGTGDGANVLTF. As DNA, the CDR3 is TGCGCCAGCAGCCACTCCGGGACAGGGGACGGGGCCAACGTCCTGACTTTC.

V and J are TRBV11-2 and TRBJ2-7; D perhaps matches TRBD2 (6 bases). CDR3 length: 14 residues. V lost 0 bases, J lost 6 bases, and 12 bases lay in between. Germline-derived CDR1 and CDR2 are SGHAT and FQNNGV. DNA of the CDR3: TGTGCCAGCAGCTTAGATCGGGGGTCGGGCGAGCAGTACTTC. It specifies CASSLDRGSGEQYF.

This clone occurred a few times. V usage is TRBV9 and J usage is TRBJ1-2, with 7 bases aligning to TRBD1. This CDR3 has 13 residues. Per germline, CDR1 SGDLS and CDR2 YYNGEE. V gave up 0 bases and J gave up 6 bases; unmatched junction bases: 2. The CDR3 region has the DNA TGTGCCAGCAGCGTAGACCAGGGGGATGGCTACACCTTC. Translation: CASSVDQGDGYTF.

The chain couples TRBV19 to TRBJ2-3; 13 positions agree with TRBD2. With V trimmed by 5 bases and J by 6 bases, 8 bases remained unmatched. Germline assignment: CDR1 LNHDA and CDR2 SQIVND (reference sequence). This CDR3 has 16 residues. The CDR3 DNA sequence: TGTGCCAGTAGTCCGGGACTAGCGGGGCCACGGGATACGCAGTATTTT. Encoded protein: CASSPGLAGPRDTQYF.

This sequence joins TRBV7-2 and TRBJ2-5; 8 nucleotides align to TRBD2. The germline CDR1 and CDR2 sequences are SGHTA and FQGNSA. The CDR3 is made up of 16 amino acids. V lost 3 bases, J lost 0 bases, and 6 bases stayed unmatched. CDR3 sequence: CASSLTALADQETQYF. In DNA, the CDR3 is TGTGCCAGCAGCTTGACGGCACTAGCGGACCAAGAGACCCAGTACTTC.